These T cell receptor beta chains were read from a single sample in a study of cytomegalovirus exposure and HLA in healthy donors. The repertoire was sequenced with immunoSEQ multiplex PCR; TCRdb's copy has only in-frame clones and lacks some. Among some 150,000 clones listed, approximately 85% were seen once. The sequenced sample consisted of PBMCs. Every receptor here comes from a man over 45 in good health and CMV-seropositive. Each CDR3 is given without its conserved first and last residue. The D gene is left open where the match is weak. The size field is filled for only some rows; it gives once, few, many or a size class.

CDR3 protein,clone size,V gene,D gene,J gene
ASTAINGGEQF,NA,TRBV6-5,NA,TRBJ2-1
ASSETRDSGEQF,NA,TRBV7-2,NA,TRBJ2-1
ASIHEVHYKTQY,NA,TRBV6-5,NA,TRBJ2-5
ASTLAGDCLGNEQF,NA,TRBV19,TRBD2,TRBJ2-1
ASISSGSYEQF,NA,TRBV28,TRBD2,TRBJ2-1
ASSEAGASYNEQF,NA,TRBV6-4,NA,TRBJ2-1
ASSSPDRGAYEQY,NA,TRBV5-1,TRBD1,TRBJ2-7
ASSRRGGEGYGYT,NA,TRBV7-2,NA,TRBJ1-2
ASSLGGTGTDTQY,NA,TRBV28,NA,TRBJ2-3
ASSMGQVTDTQY,NA,TRBV19,NA,TRBJ2-3
AAEIPNTGELF,NA,TRBV11-2,NA,TRBJ2-2
AGDRGGTEAF,NA,TRBV30,TRBD1,TRBJ1-1
ASSTPGQANYGYT,NA,TRBV6-5,TRBD1,TRBJ1-2
AINGGAREKLF,NA,TRBV28,NA,TRBJ1-4
ASSPNIVGVSGNTIY,NA,TRBV4-3,NA,TRBJ1-3
ASSPGGAANTEAF,NA,TRBV18,NA,TRBJ1-1
SVAPTGNPEQF,NA,TRBV29-1,NA,TRBJ2-1
ASSRERGGYT,NA,TRBV5-6,NA,TRBJ1-2
ASSFGTGGDGYT,NA,TRBV28,NA,TRBJ1-2
ASSPYQETQY,few,TRBV18,NA,TRBJ2-5
ASSLRDPGELF,NA,TRBV7-9,NA,TRBJ2-2
ASSFGSQETQY,NA,TRBV5-1,NA,TRBJ2-5